The 23 T cell receptor beta chains below all came from one sample that was sequenced in a study of glioma-infiltrating T cells. TCR alpha and beta CDR3 regions were amplified from RNA using iRepertoire nested multiplex PCR. TCRdb re-called the multiplex PCR reads through MiXCR, storing one row per CDR3 protein. This repertoire shows a few hundred thousand distinct CDR3 sequences, around 38% found once; its top ten account for about 11%. Sample: glioma tissue, nonneoplastic brain tissue, or PBMCs (not recorded which). All receptors come from a human donor with low-grade glioma or glioblastoma, undergoing nonglioma brain surgery, or in good health (not recorded which).

The rearrangement joins TRBV4-1 to TRBJ2-2; 7 positions match TRBD2. Trimming cost V 2 bases and J 5 bases; bases outside gene matches: 8. Germline V gives CDR1 MGHRA, CDR2 YSYEKL. This CDR3 is built from 16 residues. The DNA of the CDR3 is TGCGCCAGCAGCCAAATTGGAGGGAGGGGAACCGGGGAGCTGTTTTTT. Protein sequence: CASSQIGGRGTGELFF.

A word on this clonotype: This may stem from a read error, because a much larger clone lies one nucleotide away. V and J are TRBV20-1 and TRBJ2-3, with TRBD2 matching 11 bases. The CDR3 runs to 15 residues. In germline, CDR1 is DFQATT, CDR2 SNEGSKA (reference sequence). After removal of 3 bases from V and 0 bases from J, the junction contained 2 bases not matched to a gene. For the CDR3, the DNA is TGCAGTGCTAGGCGGACTAGCGGGAGCACAGATACGCAGTATTTT. Its translation is CSARRTSGSTDTQYF.

Note on this clonotype: With a much larger clone just one base away, this may be a read error. The rearrangement uses TRBV27 and TRBJ2-7, with D possibly TRBD1 on 5 matching bases. V lost 8 bases to trimming and J lost 6 bases, with 23 bases between them. The CDR3 contains 15 residues. Germline V gene sequence: CDR1 MNHEY, CDR2 SMNVEV (reference sequence). The CDR3 protein is CASLKLGQAPCEQYF. CDR3 in DNA: TGTGCCAGCCTAAAGCTGGGGCAGGCTCCCTGCGAGCAGTACTTC.

The gene calls are TRBV28 and TRBJ1-4, with unresolved D. Germline lookup yields CDR1 MDHEN and CDR2 SYDVKM. V dropped 6 bases and J dropped 8 bases, with 16 bases sitting between them. CDR3 length equals 14 residues. The CDR3 sequence: CASSLGTLYEKLFF. CDR3 nucleotide sequence: TGTGCCAGCAGCCTGGGCACATTATACGAAAAACTGTTTTTT.

This clonotype was counted many times. This rearrangement joins TRBV27 to TRBJ2-3; 16 positions match TRBD2. Germline V CDR1 and CDR2: MNHEY, SMNVEV (reference sequence). The CDR3 extends over 17 amino acids. V shed 5 bases, J shed 5 bases, and the junction held 7 bases outside the gene matches. Here the CDR3 DNA reads TGTGCCAGCAGTCGCGGGACTAGCGGGAGGGCCGTAGATACGCAGTATTTT. Translating it yields CASSRGTSGRAVDTQYF.

The V and J genes are TRBV29-1 and TRBJ1-3, with TRBD1 matching over 7 bases. Germline assignment: CDR1 SQVTM and CDR2 ANQGSEA. The trim removed 1 base at V and 2 bases at J, leaving 5 bases unmatched. This CDR3 has 15 residues. In nucleotides, the CDR3 is TGCAGCGTTGAAGTGGGCAGGGGGGCTGGAAACACCATATATTTT. Its protein product is CSVEVGRGAGNTIYF.

As for this clonotype: Possible read error: a much larger clone is one base away. This sequence joins TRBV20-1 and TRBJ1-1; 8 bases are shared with TRBD1. The germline V gene has CDR1 DFQATT and CDR2 SNEGSKA (reference sequence). This CDR3 comprises 11 residues. The DNA for the CDR3 is TGCACTGCCAGAGGGACAGGTGAAGCTTTCTTT. Translating gives CTARGTGEAFF.

The chain carries TRBV7-9 and TRBJ2-1; 9 nucleotides line up with TRBD2. Germline-derived CDR1 and CDR2 are SEHNR and FQNEAQ (reference sequence). Trimming removed 7 bases from V and 4 bases from J; junction bases left unmatched: 2. This CDR3 comprises 13 residues. Here the CDR3 reads CASNSGRYNEQFF. Here the CDR3 DNA reads TGTGCCAGCAACAGCGGGAGGTACAATGAGCAGTTCTTC. The entire variable domain, with the rest obtained from reference TRBV7-9 and TRBJ2-1, is as follows: DTGVSQNPRHKITKRGQNVTFRCDPISEHNRLYWYRQTLGQGPEFLTYFQNEAQLEKSRLLSDRFSAERPKGSFSTLEIQRTEQGDSAMYLCASNSGRYNEQFFGPGTRLTVL.

This clonotype came up a few times. DNA for the CDR3: TGTGCCAGCAGCCTCGCCAGGGGGCTGACCACTGAAGCTTTCTTT. It yields the protein CASSLARGLTTEAFF. The chain joins TRBV14 to TRBJ1-1; 8 nucleotides line up with TRBD1. In germline, CDR1 is SGHDN, CDR2 FVKESK. The ends lost 4 bases at V and 4 bases at J; junction bases unmatched: 8. This CDR3 comprises 15 residues.

A note on this clonotype: It may be a read error: a sequence one base away is much more abundant. The gene calls are TRBV6-6 and TRBJ2-4; 9 nucleotides align to TRBD2. CDR3 length equals 17 residues. Germline CDR1 MNHNY, CDR2 SVGAGI (reference sequence). CDR3 sequence (DNA): TGTGCCGGCAGCCCCCGTGAGGGGCGGGAGGGGAGAAACATTCAGTACTTC. The encoded protein is CAGSPREGREGRNIQYF.

The table lists this clonotype with a count of one. Lacking the conserved final phenylalanine or tryptophan, this CDR3 likely reflects a read error. Because the CDR3's place on the DNA is in doubt, the DNA is left out and the CDR3 is given as listed by TCRdb. The CDR3 loop reads CASRRRADRENYGYAL. The chain uses TRBV6-2 or TRBV6-3 and TRBJ1-2; TRBD1, as called in the table, went unchecked against the DNA. The CDR3 spans 16 residues, counting both ends. Per the germline V gene, CDR1 is MNHEY and CDR2 is SVGEGT.

This clonotype came up many times. This chain links TRBV4-3 with TRBJ2-1, with D possibly TRBD2 on 5 matching bases. The CDR3 totals 14 residues. V was pared by 1 base and J by 8 bases, with 12 bases between. Germline-derived CDR1 and CDR2 are LGHNA and YSLEER. CDR3 nucleotide sequence: TGCGCCAGCAGCCAAGTTCTATCGAGGGATGAGCAGTTCTTC. This codes for CASSQVLSRDEQFF.

The V call is TRBV12-3 or TRBV12-4, the J call TRBJ2-7; weak D call: TRBD1 (5 bases). V lost 6 bases and J 0 bases, leaving 18 bases between the germline ends. The CDR3 is 16 amino acids. The chain's CDR3 is CASSSPADSLSYEQYF. The CDR3 DNA reads TGTGCCAGCAGCTCTCCTGCCGACAGCCTCTCCTACGAGCAGTACTTC.

This rearrangement joins TRBV18 to TRBJ2-7; no clear D. CDR1 is KGHSH and CDR2 is LQKENI in the germline V gene. The CDR3 is 14 amino acids. The V and J ends lost 0 bases and 5 bases respectively, with 11 bases between them. In nucleotides, the CDR3 is TGTGCCAGCTCACCACCGGGCAGGTATGACGAGCAGTACTTC. Protein sequence: CASSPPGRYDEQYF.

This clonotype has a count of ten or more. The CDR3: CASSERGLAHEQYF. The CDR3 DNA follows: TGTGCCAGCAGTGAACGGGGACTCGCCCACGAGCAGTACTTC. This chain uses TRBV6-1 with TRBJ2-7, with a tentative D call TRBD2 (6 bases). The CDR3 covers 14 residues. Trimming removed 2 bases from V and 5 bases from J, with 13 bases in between. The germline V gene encodes CDR1 MNHNS and CDR2 SASEGT.

Concerning this clonotype itself: The junction departs from the called germline gene at one end, perhaps through a read error. The V call is TRBV6-5, the J call TRBJ2-2; 14 bases align to TRBD2. Germline V gene sequence: CDR1 MNHEY, CDR2 SVGAGI. CDR3 length: 18 amino acids. The DNA for the CDR3 is TGTGCCAGCAGGCCCGGGACTAGCGGGAGCTCGAACACCGGGGAGCTGTTATTT. Its translation is CASRPGTSGSSNTGELLF.

This clonotype occurred once. Just one base apart from a much larger clone, this may be a read error. The chain links TRBV7-2 to TRBJ2-5; weak D call: TRBD2 (7 bases). Germline V gives CDR1 SGHTA, CDR2 FQGNSA. The CDR3 is made up of 15 amino acids. The CDR3 loop reads CASSLQAGEGETKYF. The DNA of the CDR3 is TGTGCCAGCAGCTTACAGGCAGGGGAGGGAGAGACCAAGTACTTC.

This clonotype was detected many times. V is TRBV25-1 and J is TRBJ2-7; D is unclear. This CDR3 has 14 amino acids. The germline V gene encodes CDR1 MGHDK and CDR2 SYGVNS. The ends were cut back, 10 bases at V and 1 base at J, with 17 bases in the middle. The CDR3, as DNA: TGTGCCACCTCTTCACCGGTGGGGTCCTACGAGCAGTACTTC. Translated, it gives CATSSPVGSYEQYF.

V is TRBV19 and J is TRBJ1-1; D ambiguous. V was clipped by 3 bases and J by 5 bases, with 7 bases between them. Germline V CDR1 and CDR2: LNHDA, SQIVND (reference sequence). This CDR3 region has 12 residues. The CDR3 region has the DNA TGTGCCAGTAGTATTATAGGGACTGAAGCTTTCTTT. Amino acids: CASSIIGTEAFF.

Of note for this clonotype: Just one base apart from a much larger clone, this may be a read error. The chain has TRBV10-3 and TRBJ2-5, with 8 bases lining up with TRBD1. CDR3 length: 15 amino acids. The trim removed 6 bases at V and 2 bases at J, leaving 8 bases unmatched. Germline CDR1 ENHRY, CDR2 SYGVKD. This CDR3 is CAISPLDRGQETQYF. The CDR3 DNA is TGTGCCATCAGCCCCCTCGACAGGGGTCAAGAGACCCAGTACTTC.

Concerning this clonotype itself: This clone may be a read error of a much larger clone one base away. The chain uses TRBV27 and TRBJ2-7, with TRBD2 matching over 11 bases. The CDR3 extends over 17 amino acids. The germline V gene has CDR1 MNHEY and CDR2 SMNVEV (reference sequence). The chain's CDR3 is CASSSRTSGRGLYKQYF. The CDR3 DNA sequence: TGTGCCAGCAGCTCCCGGACTAGCGGGCGTGGACTCTACAAGCAGTACTTC.

This clonotype has more than one count but fewer than ten. This sequence joins TRBV5-1 and TRBJ1-2; D ambiguous. The CDR3 loop spans 14 amino acids. V lost 4 bases and J 4 bases, leaving 14 bases between the germline ends. Germline loops: CDR1 SGHRS, CDR2 YFSETQ. CDR3 in amino acids: CASSPLGRGYGYTF. CDR3 nucleotides: TGCGCCAGCAGCCCCCTTGGCCGGGGCTATGGCTACACCTTC.

This clonotype was observed a handful of times. This sequence may be a read error, since a much larger clone differs from it by one base. The chain has TRBV27 and TRBJ2-3, with a weak D call TRBD2 (5 bases). The CDR3 sequence is 12 residues long. CDR1 is MNHEY and CDR2 is SMNVEV in the germline V gene (reference sequence). The CDR3, as DNA: TGTGCCGGCAGTTACGGGAAGGATACGCAGTATTTT. Residues: CAGSYGKDTQYF.